The following is a T cell receptor beta chain sequence with its context. Its antigen is still unknown. These data are taken from a study of CD8 T cells in ankylosing spondylitis. Germline CDR1 and CDR2: KGHSY and FQNENV. V was shortened by 0 bases and J by 6 bases, with 11 bases between the two germline ends. The CDR3 sequence is 15 residues long. General study findings and limits: A TCR beta motif of under ten highly homologous variants appeared characteristic of ankylosing spondylitis blood. Reportedly, matched ankylosing spondylitis synovial fluid was significantly enriched for disease-linked clones. Prior work had noted some motif variants in reactive arthritis blood and synovial fluid. Relatively scarce in peripheral blood, disease-linked clones were CD8+.

TCRdb reanalysed the 5' RACE reads using MiXCR and keeps one entry per CDR3 protein. This table has around 770,000 distinct CDR3 sequences, 15% to 20% appearing once. The sample was blood, either unsorted or a sorted T cell fraction (not recorded which). The sequence came from a male donor with ankylosing spondylitis. The chain links TRBV16 to TRBJ1-4, with a tentative D call TRBD1 (6 bases). The CDR3 DNA reads TGTGCCAGCAGCCAATCGGGTTCAGGGGATGAAAAACTGTTTTTT. It encodes CASSQSGSGDEKLFF.